A single sample is the source of the 6 T cell receptor beta chains below, sequenced in a study of CD8 T cells in Susac syndrome. An amount of RNA that ranged from roughly 0.45 to 1 ug was reverse transcribed with random hexamers. Each CDR3 protein gets one entry after TCRdb re-called the immunoSEQ multiplex PCR reads with MiXCR. Of over 350,000 distinct CDR3 sequences in the sample, approximately 85% are singletons; the top ten hold approximately 0.12%. The sequencing sample was made of CD8+ T cells from PBMCs. Receptors were obtained from a human donor with multiple sclerosis.

The chain is built from TRBV27 and TRBJ1-1; 7 bases map to TRBD1. The CDR3 spans 15 residues. After removal of 5 bases from V and 4 bases from J, the junction contained 10 bases not matched to a gene. Germline values: CDR1 MNHEY, CDR2 SMNVEV (reference sequence). CDR3 residues: CASSNQQGLGTEAFF. Here the CDR3 DNA reads TGTGCCAGCAGTAACCAACAGGGGTTGGGCACTGAAGCTTTCTTT.

This rearrangement joins TRBV27 to TRBJ1-1; tentatively, D is TRBD1 (5 bases). Trimming cost V 4 bases and J 3 bases, with 12 bases left between them. The CDR3 loop spans 14 amino acids. Germline CDR1 is MNHEY and CDR2 is SMNVEV (reference sequence). The CDR3 DNA sequence: TGTGCCAGCAGTTCCGGGGTGGGGGACACTGAAGCTTTCTTT. Its translation: CASSSGVGDTEAFF.

J is TRBJ1-5 and V is TRBV27; possibly TRBD1 for D (5 bases). V lost 5 bases and J 7 bases, leaving 27 bases between the germline ends. Germline V gene lookup returns CDR1 MNHEY and CDR2 SMNVEV (reference sequence). This CDR3 spans 18 amino acids. This CDR3 is CASSLTGQGRQSGQPQHF. For the CDR3, the DNA is TGTGCCAGCAGTCTCACCGGGCAGGGACGCCAAAGTGGCCAGCCCCAGCATTTT.

This clonotype was detected only a few times. The chain is built from TRBV6-5 and TRBJ2-3, with D uncertain. The CDR3 is 14 residues long. V lost 2 bases, J lost 0 bases, and 6 bases lay in between. CDR1 is MNHEY, CDR2 SVGAGI, per germline. CDR3 region: CASSYVPSTDTQYF. The CDR3 DNA is TGTGCCAGCAGTTACGTGCCTAGCACAGATACGCAGTATTTT.

The rearrangement joins TRBV10-3 to TRBJ2-1; D is possibly TRBD2 (6 bases). Germline values: CDR1 ENHRY, CDR2 SYGVKD. This CDR3 has 18 residues. The ends were cut back, 7 bases at V and 0 bases at J, with 22 bases in the middle. Here the CDR3 reads CAINREGTGGSSYNEQFF. CDR3 DNA: TGTGCCATCAATCGGGAAGGGACTGGCGGCAGCTCCTACAATGAGCAGTTCTTC.

The rearrangement uses TRBV19 and TRBJ2-7; D might be TRBD2 (5 bases). The germline gives CDR1 LNHDA, CDR2 SQIVND (reference sequence). The V end lost 6 bases, the J end lost 2 bases, and 17 bases lay between the germline ends. CDR3 length: 15 amino acids. As DNA, the CDR3 is TGTGCCAGTAGCCTAAAAAGCGGAGTTCCCTACGAGCAGTACTTC. Encoded protein: CASSLKSGVPYEQYF. The whole variable domain, filled in from reference TRBV19 and TRBJ2-7, reads DGGITQSPKYLFRKEGQNVTLSCEQNLNHDAMYWYRQDPGQGLRLIYYSQIVNDFQKGDIAEGYSVSREKKESFPLTVTSAQKNPTAFYLCASSLKSGVPYEQYFGPGTRLTVT.